Below, one TCR beta chain is given with its context. This specimen comes from a study of blood T cell repertoires in COVID-19. The V end was cut by 4 bases, the J end by 3 bases, with 18 bases between. Germline CDR1 is SGHNT and CDR2 is YENEEA. CDR3 size: 16 residues. Enrolled through a virtual design, the participants were between roughly 18 and 90 years of age and came from about two dozen US areas. Participants reported their clinical history, and cohort assignment relied on those reports. Clones were read by immunoSEQ multiplex PCR, and TCRdb kept only the in-frame ones, dropping some. The table lists about 270,000 clones, approximately 90% of them singletons.

Sequencing was carried out using PBMCs or T cells enriched from blood (not recorded which). The receptor was isolated from a man aged 40-50 years who had been exposed to COVID-19. The chain is built from TRBV11-3 and TRBJ2-5, with a possible D match to TRBD2 (5 bases). Here the CDR3 DNA reads TGTGCCAGCAGCTCGATCTCCGGGAACACAAAAGAGACCCAGTACTTC. This gives the protein CASSSISGNTKETQYF.